Following are 20 T cell receptor beta chains from one sample sequenced in a study of blood T cell repertoires in COVID-19. TCRdb's table, derived via immunoSEQ multiplex PCR, lists solely in-frame clones and lacks some. The data hold 200,000 to 250,000 clones, with just over 85% observed a single time. Sequencing was performed on peripheral blood. These receptors came from a man aged 25 to 45 who had recovered from COVID-19.

A single count supports this clone. The chain combines TRBV5-4 with TRBJ2-7, with 7 bases fitting TRBD1. The CDR3 covers 13 residues. Germline values: CDR1 SGHNT, CDR2 YYREEE (reference sequence). V was pared by 1 base and J by 6 bases, with 4 bases of the junction left unmatched. The CDR3 nucleotides read TGTGCCAGCAGCTTGCCTGGGACAGTCGAGCAGTACTTC. It yields the protein CASSLPGTVEQYF.

V is TRBV19 and J is TRBJ2-5, with 7 bases identical to TRBD2. Per the germline V gene, CDR1 is LNHDA and CDR2 is SQIVND (reference sequence). V lost 6 bases to trimming and J lost 1 base; unmatched junction nucleotides: 11. The CDR3 covers 16 residues. The CDR3 sequence is CASRDIGSGGQETQYF. The CDR3 bases are TGTGCCAGTAGGGATATTGGGTCGGGGGGCCAAGAGACCCAGTACTTC.

J is TRBJ1-2 and V is TRBV5-8; 9 bases are a match to TRBD1. From germline, CDR1 is SGHTS and CDR2 YDEGEE. Trimming took 0 bases from V and 3 from J; bases not matched to a gene: 3. The CDR3 totals 15 residues. As DNA, the CDR3 is TGTGCCAGCAGCTTGGGCGGGACAGGGCACTATGGCTACACCTTC. Translation: CASSLGGTGHYGYTF. The full variable domain, in which reference TRBV5-8 and TRBJ1-2 provide the parts outside the CDR3, is EAGVTQSPTHLIKTRGQQATLRCSPISGHTSVYWYQQALGLGLQFLLWYDEGEERNRGNFPPRFSGRQFPNYSSELNVNALELEDSALYLCASSLGGTGHYGYTFGSGTRLTVV.

CDR3 sequence (DNA): TGCGCCAGCCGGGACAGCCTAAACACCGGGGAGCTGTTTTTT. It specifies CASRDSLNTGELFF. The chain recombines TRBV5-1 with TRBJ2-2, with 7 bases lining up with TRBD1. Germline CDR1 reads SGHRS; CDR2 reads YFSETQ. CDR3 length: 14 residues. J lost 2 bases, V lost 7 bases, and 5 bases had no gene match.

The genes are TRBV5-1 and TRBJ1-1; TRBD1 might be the D (5 bases). Germline V gene sequence: CDR1 SGHRS, CDR2 YFSETQ. The CDR3 covers 16 residues. Trimming removed 3 bases from V and 5 bases from J, with 20 bases in between. The CDR3 here is CASSYGPGTGGTEAFF. As DNA, the CDR3 is TGCGCCAGCAGCTATGGACCCGGGACGGGGGGGACTGAAGCTTTCTTT.

This clone was seen at least ten times. The V gene is TRBV7-2, the J gene TRBJ1-6; D possibly corresponds to TRBD1 (5 bases). The V gene lost 1 base and the J gene lost 10 bases, with 14 bases spanning the gap. This CDR3 is 15 amino acids long. Per germline, CDR1 SGHTA and CDR2 FQGNSA. The CDR3 spells CASSLVQGGRSPLHF. For the CDR3, the DNA is TGTGCCAGCAGCTTAGTTCAGGGAGGGAGGTCACCCCTCCACTTT. Looking up the rest from reference TRBV7-2 and TRBJ1-6 gives the full variable domain: GAGVSQSPSNKVTEKGKDVELRCDPISGHTALYWYRQSLGQGLEFLIYFQGNSAPDKSGLPSDRFSAERTGGSVSTLTIQRTQQEDSAVYLCASSLVQGGRSPLHFGNGTRLTVT.

This chain links TRBV6-5 with TRBJ1-4; 9 bases are shared with TRBD1. CDR1 is MNHEY, CDR2 SVGAGI, per germline. CDR3 length: 15 residues. Losses at the gene ends were 6 bases for V and 4 bases for J; bases not matched to a gene: 6. CDR3 sequence: CASSLQGAHNEKLFF. The DNA of the CDR3 is TGTGCCAGCAGCTTACAGGGGGCCCATAATGAAAAACTGTTTTTT.

The chain combines TRBV4-3 with TRBJ2-3; 7 bases match TRBD2. This CDR3 is 17 amino acids long. The ends lost 0 bases at V and 2 bases at J; junction bases unmatched: 8. The V gene's germline CDR1 is LGHNA and CDR2 YSLEER. The CDR3 nucleotides are TGCGCCAGCAGCCAAGAGGGGCTAGCGGCCCTCACAGATACGCAGTATTTT. Protein product: CASSQEGLAALTDTQYF.

This chain joins TRBV11-2 and TRBJ2-6; D call uncertain. V lost 3 bases, J lost 0 bases, and 3 bases lay in between. This CDR3 spans 14 amino acids. CDR1 is SGHAT and CDR2 is FQNNGV in the germline V gene. CDR3 amino acids: CASSFSSGANVLTF. DNA for the CDR3: TGTGCCAGCAGCTTTAGCTCTGGGGCCAACGTCCTGACTTTC.

The chain has TRBV3-1 (or the pseudogene TRBV3-2) and TRBJ2-7; 7 bases line up with TRBD1. The germline gives CDR1 LGHDT, CDR2 YNNKEL (reference sequence). With V trimmed by 1 base and J by 2 bases, 5 bases remained unmatched. The CDR3 contains 15 residues. This CDR3 is CASSQGGQPPYEQYF. The CDR3 region has the DNA TGTGCCAGCAGCCAAGGGGGACAGCCCCCCTACGAGCAGTACTTC.

The chain is built from TRBV27 and TRBJ1-5; a possible D gene is TRBD1 (6 bases). V was trimmed by 4 bases and J by 4 bases, leaving 8 bases between them. Germline V lookup: CDR1 MNHEY, CDR2 SMNVEV (reference sequence). This CDR3 is built from 13 residues. CDR3 residues: CASSWTENQPQHF. In DNA, the CDR3 is TGTGCCAGCAGTTGGACAGAGAATCAGCCCCAGCATTTT.

The rearrangement joins TRBV9 to TRBJ2-3, with D unclear. The CDR3 contains 16 residues. The germline CDR1 and CDR2 sequences are SGDLS and YYNGEE. V shed 3 bases and J shed 0 bases, with 14 bases lying between them. The CDR3 spells CASSASSGLSTDTQYF. DNA for the CDR3: TGTGCCAGCAGCGCCTCCTCAGGCCTCAGCACAGATACGCAGTATTTT.

The chain carries TRBV9 and TRBJ2-1, with 9 bases that match TRBD1. After removal of 4 bases from V and 2 bases from J, the junction contained 4 bases not matched to a gene. This CDR3 is 15 amino acids long. Germline V gene data show CDR1 as SGDLS and CDR2 as YYNGEE. CDR3 DNA: TGTGCCAGCAGCCCCTGGACAGGGGCCTACAATGAGCAGTTCTTC. Its translation: CASSPWTGAYNEQFF.

V and J are TRBV2 and TRBJ2-2; no definite D call. Germline lookup yields CDR1 SNHLY and CDR2 FYNNEI. CDR3 length equals 13 residues. V lost 4 bases and J lost 6, with 9 bases in between. The CDR3 spells CASSVFLAGELFF. CDR3 bases: TGTGCCAGCAGTGTTTTCCTCGCCGGGGAGCTGTTTTTT. The full variable domain, its missing parts supplied by reference TRBV2 and TRBJ2-2, is EPEVTQTPSHQVTQMGQEVILRCVPISNHLYFYWYRQILGQKVEFLVSFYNNEISEKSEIFDDQFSVERPDGSNFTLKIRSTKLEDSAMYFCASSVFLAGELFFGEGSRLTVL.

V and J are TRBV6-5 and TRBJ2-7; 7 bases align to TRBD2. V shed 7 bases, J shed 4 bases, and the junction held 7 bases outside the gene matches. The CDR3 has 13 residues. Germline-derived CDR1 and CDR2 are MNHEY and SVGAGI. In DNA, the CDR3 is TGTGCCAGCACCGCCCCGGGAGGATACGAGCAGTACTTC. As protein: CASTAPGGYEQYF.

V usage is TRBV6-5 and J usage is TRBJ1-3; 9 nucleotides align to TRBD1. The J segment lost 3 bases and the V segment lost 6 bases, leaving 6 bases of the junction unmatched. The CDR3 has 15 residues. Looked up from germline, CDR1 is MNHEY and CDR2 is SVGAGI. CDR3 amino acids: CASRGTGKDGNTIYF. The DNA for the CDR3 is TGTGCCAGCAGAGGGACAGGGAAGGATGGAAACACCATATATTTT.

In this sample, this clone turned up a few times. The chain combines TRBV19 with TRBJ1-6; TRBD1 matches 9 bases. Trimming took 4 bases from V and 9 from J; bases not matched to a gene: 1. There are 13 residues in the CDR3. Germline V gives CDR1 LNHDA, CDR2 SQIVND (reference sequence). CDR3 region: CASSTDRGSPLHF. CDR3 nucleotides: TGTGCCAGTAGTACGGACAGGGGTTCACCCCTCCACTTT.

CDR3 bases: TGTGCCAGCAGCTTGGTCCTGAATGAGCAGTTCTTC. Translation gives CASSLVLNEQFF. The chain links TRBV5-6 to TRBJ2-1, with D unresolved. The germline V gene encodes CDR1 SGHDT and CDR2 YYEEEE. V was cut by 0 bases and J by 7 bases, with 5 bases left in between. The CDR3 runs to 12 residues.

J is TRBJ2-1 and V is TRBV7-9; D might be TRBD2 (6 bases). CDR1 SEHNR and CDR2 FQNEAQ come from the germline V gene (reference sequence). Trimming pared 8 bases from V and 2 bases from J, leaving 19 bases between. The CDR3 is 16 residues long. CDR3 in DNA: TGTGCCAGCGGAGCCCTGAGCGGGTATGCCTACAATGAGCAGTTCTTC. It yields the protein CASGALSGYAYNEQFF.

V is TRBV4-1 and J is TRBJ1-1; no clear D. This CDR3 is 14 amino acids long. CDR1 is MGHRA and CDR2 is YSYEKL in the germline V gene. V lost 2 bases and J lost 1, with 8 bases in between. The CDR3 region has the DNA TGCGCCAGCAGCCAACGACACCCGAACACTGAAGCTTTCTTT. Encoded protein: CASSQRHPNTEAFF.